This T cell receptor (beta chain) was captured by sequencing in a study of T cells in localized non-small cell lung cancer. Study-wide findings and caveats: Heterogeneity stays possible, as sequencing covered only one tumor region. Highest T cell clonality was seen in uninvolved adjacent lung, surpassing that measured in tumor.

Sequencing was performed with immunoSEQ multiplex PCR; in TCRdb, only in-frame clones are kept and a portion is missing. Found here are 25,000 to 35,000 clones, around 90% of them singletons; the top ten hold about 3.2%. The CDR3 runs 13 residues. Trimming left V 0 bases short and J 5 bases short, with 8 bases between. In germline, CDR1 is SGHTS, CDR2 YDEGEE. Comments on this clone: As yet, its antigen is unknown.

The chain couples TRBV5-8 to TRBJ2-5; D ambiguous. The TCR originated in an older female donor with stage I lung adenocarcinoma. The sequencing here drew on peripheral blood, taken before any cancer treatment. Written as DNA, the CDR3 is TGTGCCAGCAGCTTGGTAGGGTCGGAGACCCAGTACTTC. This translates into CASSLVGSETQYF.